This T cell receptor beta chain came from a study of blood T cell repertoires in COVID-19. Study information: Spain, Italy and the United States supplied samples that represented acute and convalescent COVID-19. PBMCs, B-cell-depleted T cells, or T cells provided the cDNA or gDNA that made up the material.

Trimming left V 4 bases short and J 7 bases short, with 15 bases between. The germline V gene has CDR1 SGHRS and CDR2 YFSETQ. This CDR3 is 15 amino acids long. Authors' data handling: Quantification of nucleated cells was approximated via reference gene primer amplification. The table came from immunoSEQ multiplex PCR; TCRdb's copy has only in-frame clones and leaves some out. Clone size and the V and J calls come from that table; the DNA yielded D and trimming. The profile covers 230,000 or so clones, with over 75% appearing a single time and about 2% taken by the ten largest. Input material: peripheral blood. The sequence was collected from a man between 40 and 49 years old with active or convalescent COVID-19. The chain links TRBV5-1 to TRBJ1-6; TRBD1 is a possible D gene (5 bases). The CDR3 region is CASSGTQGENSPLHF. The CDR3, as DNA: TGCGCCAGCAGCGGTACCCAGGGTGAGAATTCACCCCTCCACTTT.